These 7 T cell receptor beta chains share one sample of origin, sequenced in a study of blood T cells in healthy people across ages. A sample-barcoded 5' primer and a J-beta primer mix were used in a second PCR of roughly 7 to 11 cycles. TCRdb called the 5' RACE reads again in MiXCR, with one record for every CDR3 protein. The repertoire holds under 1 million distinct CDR3 sequences, with more than 40% as singletons. The specimen was blood. The receptors were sampled from a man aged 55 to 70 in good health.

The genes are TRBV25-1 and TRBJ1-1; D call uncertain. The CDR3 covers 14 residues. V was trimmed by 5 bases and J by 1 base, leaving 11 bases between them. CDR1 and CDR2 (germline): MGHDK, SYGVNS. The CDR3 protein is CASSPAGRNTEAFF. CDR3 bases: TGTGCCAGCAGTCCTGCGGGAAGGAACACTGAAGCTTTCTTT. The entire variable domain, with the rest obtained from reference TRBV25-1 and TRBJ1-1, is as follows: EADIYQTPRYLVIGTGKKITLECSQTMGHDKMYWYQQDPGMELHLIHYSYGVNSTEKGDLSSESTVSRIRTEHFPLTLESARPSHTSQYLCASSPAGRNTEAFFGQGTRLTVV.

This clonotype has more than one count but fewer than ten. The chain is built from TRBV5-6 and TRBJ2-7; the D gene is possibly TRBD2 (6 bases). The V gene's germline CDR1 is SGHDT and CDR2 YYEEEE. Between the trimmed V and J ends, which lost 3 bases and 3 bases, there was a span of 22 bases. The CDR3 sequence is 17 residues long. Written as DNA, the CDR3 is TGTGCCAGCAGCTCAATCCCCCGGAGGGGATCGGACTACGAGCAGTACTTC. Translated, it gives CASSSIPRRGSDYEQYF.

The rearrangement joins TRBV30 to TRBJ1-5, with TRBD1 as a possible D gene (5 bases). Germline CDR1 GTSNPN, CDR2 SVGIG (reference sequence). This CDR3 is built from 13 residues. Between the trimmed V and J ends, which lost 5 bases and 4 bases, there was a span of 12 bases. The CDR3 sequence: CAWGTGSNQPQHF. The CDR3 coding sequence is TGTGCCTGGGGGACGGGGAGTAATCAGCCCCAGCATTTT.

In this sample, this clonotype turned up a few times. The chain couples TRBV9 to TRBJ2-7, with D tentatively TRBD1 (6 bases). The germline V gene encodes CDR1 SGDLS and CDR2 YYNGEE. The CDR3 is 14 amino acids. The V end was cut by 3 bases, the J end by 7 bases, with 17 bases between. CDR3 residues: CASSEQGKVGEQYF. The CDR3, as DNA: TGTGCCAGCAGCGAACAGGGAAAGGTGGGTGAGCAGTACTTC.

This chain uses TRBV20-1 with TRBJ2-4; 12 bases are shared with TRBD2. The closer fit of TRBJ2-7 to the DNA end suggests the J call may be wrong. Germline CDR1 DFQATT, CDR2 SNEGSKA (reference sequence). The CDR3 runs to 15 residues. The DNA for the CDR3 is TGCAGTGCTAGAGATTTTCGACTAGCGGGGGTCGAGCAGTACTTC. Encoded protein: CSARDFRLAGVEQYF.

The chain links TRBV7-2 to TRBJ2-1, with 12 bases that match TRBD2. The CDR3 consists of 14 residues. Per the germline V gene, CDR1 is SGHTA and CDR2 is FQGNSA. V was pared by 4 bases and J by 15 bases, with 10 bases of the junction left unmatched. CDR3 loop: CASSSGPSGGDWFF. The CDR3 DNA sequence: TGTGCCAGCAGCTCCGGTCCTAGCGGGGGGGACTGGTTCTTC. Filled out from reference TRBV7-2 and TRBJ2-1, the complete variable domain reads GAGVSQSPSNKVTEKGKDVELRCDPISGHTALYWYRQSLGQGLEFLIYFQGNSAPDKSGLPSDRFSAERTGGSVSTLTIQRTQQEDSAVYLCASSSGPSGGDWFFGPGTRLTVL.

The chain recombines TRBV29-1 with TRBJ1-1; possible D gene TRBD1, 5 bases. There are 13 residues in the CDR3. Germline V gives CDR1 SQVTM, CDR2 ANQGSEA. Trimming pared 4 bases from V and 5 bases from J, leaving 14 bases between. CDR3 DNA: TGCAGCGTTGGTTATGCAGGGCTGACTGAAGCTTTCTTT. Its protein product is CSVGYAGLTEAFF.